One and the same sample provided the 28 T cell receptor beta chains below, sequenced in a study of blood T cells in healthy people across ages. Primers used in a second PCR of roughly 7 to 11 cycles were a sample-barcoded 5' primer and a J-beta primer mix. TCRdb re-called the 5' RACE reads through MiXCR, storing one row per CDR3 protein. This sample has about 1,800,000 distinct CDR3 sequences, with roughly 30% found just once. Specimen: blood. The receptors come from a woman in her twenties or thirties in good health.

Many counts were recorded for this clonotype. The V call is TRBV28, the J call TRBJ2-7, with D possibly TRBD1 on 6 matching bases. The CDR3 runs 16 residues. Germline assignment: CDR1 MDHEN and CDR2 SYDVKM. V was shortened by 6 bases and J by 1 base, with 19 bases between the two germline ends. The CDR3 sequence: CASRGPGQRASYEQYF. For the CDR3, the DNA is TGTGCCAGCAGGGGACCCGGACAGAGAGCATCCTACGAGCAGTACTTC.

A few counts support this clonotype. V usage is TRBV29-1 and J usage is TRBJ1-2, with no clear D. CDR1 and CDR2 from the germline V gene are SQVTM and ANQGSEA. This CDR3 is built from 12 residues. The V end was cut by 6 bases, the J end by 2 bases, with 10 bases between. The CDR3 bases are TGCAGCGTCCCCCAGTTAAACTATGGCTACACCTTC. Translated: CSVPQLNYGYTF.

This clonotype was detected ten times or more. An end of the junction does not agree with germline; a read error may underlie this. The rearrangement links TRBV11-1 to TRBJ1-2, with D maybe TRBD1 (6 bases). Germline loops: CDR1 SGHAT, CDR2 FQDESV (reference sequence). This CDR3 region has 15 residues. DNA of the CDR3: TGTGCCAGCAGCCTAGCCTGGACAGAATACTATGGCTACACCTTC. Translation gives CASSLAWTEYYGYTF.

Worth noting for this clonotype: One base away lies a much larger clone, so this may be a sequencing read error. This chain links TRBV4-3 with TRBJ2-5, with 7 bases identical to TRBD1. CDR1 is LGHNA and CDR2 is YSLEER in the germline V gene. This CDR3 region has 14 residues. This CDR3 reads CARSQEGQGDSQYF. In DNA, the CDR3 is TGCGCCCGCAGCCAAGAGGGCCAGGGGGATTCCCAGTACTTC.

The J gene is TRBJ2-1, the V gene TRBV5-1; D is uncertain. The CDR3 contains 18 residues. V was clipped by 2 bases and J by 0 bases, with 18 bases between them. Germline V CDR1 and CDR2: SGHRS, YFSETQ. This CDR3 reads CASSLYGSGSSSYNEQFF. The CDR3 bases are TGCGCCAGCAGCTTATATGGGTCAGGTAGTAGCTCCTACAATGAGCAGTTCTTC.

The V call is TRBV30, the J call TRBJ1-1, with 7 bases that match TRBD1. Germline assignment: CDR1 GTSNPN and CDR2 SVGIG (reference sequence). The CDR3 consists of 13 residues. The V gene end was trimmed by 4 bases and the J gene end by 5 bases; junction bases not matched to a gene: 7. CDR3 sequence (DNA): TGTGCCTGGATGACAGGGCGGGGGACTGAAGCTTTCTTT. As protein: CAWMTGRGTEAFF.

This clonotype has at least ten counts. The chain couples TRBV20-1 to TRBJ2-4; D might be TRBD1 (6 bases). The J call is doubtful: the DNA matches TRBJ2-7 better. The length of the CDR3 is 11 residues. Germline lookup yields CDR1 DFQATT and CDR2 SNEGSKA (reference sequence). The CDR3 DNA is TGCAGTGCGCTACAGGGTGGCGAGCAGTACTTC. Its translation: CSALQGGEQYF.

V is TRBV2 and J is TRBJ1-5; D call uncertain. The V and J ends lost 6 bases and 2 bases respectively, with 11 bases between them. The length of the CDR3 is 14 residues. Germline-derived CDR1 and CDR2 are SNHLY and FYNNEI. This chain's CDR3 is CASRAPGGNQPQHF. The CDR3 DNA reads TGTGCCAGCAGGGCTCCGGGAGGCAATCAGCCCCAGCATTTT.

This clonotype turned up a few times. The rearrangement uses TRBV7-9 and TRBJ1-2; perhaps TRBD1 as D (5 bases). Germline CDR1 reads SEHNR; CDR2 reads FQNEAQ (reference sequence). The CDR3 is made up of 15 amino acids. Trimming stripped 6 bases from V and 6 bases from J, with 20 bases between. CDR3 in amino acids: CASSSGTTTGNGYTF. The CDR3 DNA follows: TGTGCCAGCAGTTCCGGGACCACGACGGGTAATGGCTACACCTTC.

This clonotype was detected only a few times. The CDR3 here is CASSPDLGAMPQPQHF. The CDR3 coding sequence is TGCGCCAGCAGCCCGGACCTGGGGGCGATGCCTCAGCCCCAGCATTTT. The chain couples TRBV5-1 to TRBJ1-5; the D gene is possibly TRBD1 (6 bases). Per germline, CDR1 SGHRS and CDR2 YFSETQ. Trimming removed 4 bases from V and 6 bases from J, with 20 bases in between. The length of the CDR3 is 16 residues.

Many counts were recorded for this clonotype. The CDR3, as DNA: TGTGCCAGCCGGGACAGGGTAAACGAGCAGTACTTC. Translated, it gives CASRDRVNEQYF. J is TRBJ2-7 and V is TRBV6-4; 9 nucleotides match TRBD1. Germline loops: CDR1 MRHNA, CDR2 SNTAGT. With V trimmed by 8 bases and J by 5 bases, 4 bases remained unmatched. The CDR3 extends over 12 amino acids.

The J gene is TRBJ2-2, the V gene TRBV5-5; possibly TRBD2 for D (6 bases). The CDR3 is made up of 13 amino acids. Germline V lookup: CDR1 SGHKS, CDR2 YYEKEE (reference sequence). Deletions cut 4 bases from V and 7 bases from J, with 11 bases between. CDR3 bases: TGTGCCAGCAGCCTACTAGCAGGCGGGGAGCTGTTTTTT. It specifies CASSLLAGGELFF.

The gene calls are TRBV9 and TRBJ2-5, with 13 nucleotides matching TRBD2. This CDR3 region has 15 residues. Germline loops: CDR1 SGDLS, CDR2 YYNGEE. V trimming: 2 bases; J trimming: 11 bases; junction bases outside the gene matches: 9. The CDR3 nucleotides are TGTGCCAGCAGCGTCACTAGCGGGGGGGCCGTTGAGCAGTACTTC. It yields the protein CASSVTSGGAVEQYF.

The genes are TRBV5-1 and TRBJ1-3; TRBD1 is a possible D gene (5 bases). The CDR3 extends over 15 amino acids. V was clipped by 3 bases and J by 0 bases, with 10 bases between them. Germline V gene lookup returns CDR1 SGHRS and CDR2 YFSETQ. The CDR3 DNA is TGCGCCAGCAGCTCTGGGGCGAGCTCTGGAAACACCATATATTTT. This gives the protein CASSSGASSGNTIYF.

This clonotype was picked up many times. The chain links TRBV3-1 to TRBJ2-1; perhaps TRBD2 as D (6 bases). The CDR3 spans 15 residues. The V end was cut by 4 bases, the J end by 2 bases, with 12 bases between. The germline V gene has CDR1 LGHDT and CDR2 YNNKEL (reference sequence). The CDR3 reads CASSPRGSTYNEQFF. The CDR3 coding sequence is TGTGCCAGCAGCCCACGGGGGTCGACCTACAATGAGCAGTTCTTC.

DNA of the CDR3: TGTGCCAGCCTAGGGACTAGCACAGATACGCAGTATTTT. Translating it yields CASLGTSTDTQYF. The chain joins TRBV6-2 or TRBV6-3 to TRBJ2-3; the D gene is possibly TRBD2 (6 bases). Germline-derived CDR1 and CDR2 are MNHEY and SVGEGT. V lost 8 bases and J 0 bases, leaving 9 bases between the germline ends. There are 13 residues in the CDR3.

The chain employs TRBV29-1 and TRBJ2-7, with D possibly being TRBD1 (7 bases). Germline CDR1 is SQVTM and CDR2 is ANQGSEA. V lost 7 bases to trimming and J lost 7 bases, with 20 bases between them. The CDR3 is made up of 13 amino acids. The chain's CDR3 is CSARGVTGQEQYF. In nucleotides, the CDR3 is TGCAGCGCCAGGGGGGTGACAGGTCAGGAGCAGTACTTC.

This clonotype came up a few times. V is TRBV18 and J is TRBJ1-6; TRBD1 agrees at 7 bases. Germline-derived CDR1 and CDR2 are KGHSH and LQKENI. The CDR3 length is 14 residues. After removal of 2 bases from V and 8 bases from J, the junction contained 3 bases not matched to a gene. CDR3 DNA sequence: TGTGCCAGCTCACCAGCGACAGGGTATTCACCCCTCCACTTT. Its translation is CASSPATGYSPLHF. The full variable domain, its missing parts supplied by reference TRBV18 and TRBJ1-6, is NAGVMQNPRHLVRRRGQEARLRCSPMKGHSHVYWYRQLPEEGLKFMVYLQKENIIDESGMPKERFSAEFPKEGPSILRIQQVVRGDSAAYFCASSPATGYSPLHFGNGTRLTVT.

This clonotype has ten or more counts. CDR3 region: CASREEPIEGDEQFF. CDR3 coding DNA: TGCGCCAGCCGGGAGGAGCCCATAGAAGGGGATGAGCAGTTCTTC. V is TRBV4-1 and J is TRBJ2-1; 7 bases fit TRBD2. CDR3 length: 15 amino acids. Germline CDR1 MGHRA, CDR2 YSYEKL. V gave up 8 bases and J gave up 8 bases; unmatched junction bases: 15.

About this clonotype itself: This could be a read error, since a much larger clone is one nucleotide away. The chain uses TRBV20-1 and TRBJ2-4; D possibly corresponds to TRBD2 (5 bases). CDR1 and CDR2 (germline): DFQATT, SNEGSKA (reference sequence). This CDR3 is built from 14 residues. The CDR3 sequence is CSATLTGYKSIQYF. In DNA form, the CDR3 reads TGCAGTGCGACCTTAACGGGGTACAAAAGCATTCAGTACTTC.

The V and J genes are TRBV25-1 and TRBJ1-2; 8 nucleotides line up with TRBD1. The germline V gene encodes CDR1 MGHDK and CDR2 SYGVNS. This CDR3 has 14 amino acids. V was clipped by 1 base and J by 6 bases; unmatched bases: 4. The CDR3 region is CASSESAGGDGYTF. The CDR3 DNA reads as TGTGCCAGCAGTGAATCCGCAGGGGGCGATGGCTACACCTTC.

This clonotype has at least ten counts. The CDR3 loop is CSVEGDSQETQYF. The CDR3 nucleotides read TGCAGCGTTGAGGGGGACAGTCAAGAGACCCAGTACTTC. The chain employs TRBV29-1 and TRBJ2-5; the match to TRBD1 covers 7 bases. This CDR3 has 13 residues. The J segment lost 2 bases and the V segment lost 3 bases, leaving 3 bases of the junction unmatched. Germline-derived CDR1 and CDR2 are SQVTM and ANQGSEA.

The chain employs TRBV5-1 and TRBJ2-1; D is undetermined. CDR1 and CDR2 from the germline V gene are SGHRS and YFSETQ. CDR3 size: 12 residues. V was clipped by 4 bases and J by 9 bases, with 11 bases between them. CDR3 bases: TGCGCCAGCAGCCCAGACCCCACTGAGCAGTTCTTC. Its protein is CASSPDPTEQFF. Using reference TRBV5-1 and TRBJ2-1 for the parts outside the CDR3, the full variable domain is KAGVTQTPRYLIKTRGQQVTLSCSPISGHRSVSWYQQTPGQGLQFLFEYFSETQRNKGNFPGRFSGRQFSNSRSEMNVSTLELGDSALYLCASSPDPTEQFFGPGTRLTVL.

This clonotype was recorded at least ten times. The chain carries TRBV29-1 and TRBJ2-5; a possible D gene is TRBD2 (7 bases). The CDR3 contains 16 residues. Germline CDR1 reads SQVTM; CDR2 reads ANQGSEA. The germline V and J ends were trimmed by 4 bases and 5 bases, with 23 bases remaining between them. CDR3 sequence: CSVGGGAGTSGETQYF. The CDR3 DNA follows: TGCAGCGTTGGGGGGGGCGCAGGGACATCCGGGGAGACCCAGTACTTC. The full variable domain, completed using reference TRBV29-1 and TRBJ2-5, is SAVISQKPSRDICQRGTSLTIQCQVDSQVTMMFWYRQQPGQSLTLIATANQGSEATYESGFVIDKFPISRPNLTFSTLTVSNMSPEDSSIYLCSVGGGAGTSGETQYFGPGTRLLVL.

V usage is TRBV10-3 and J usage is TRBJ2-3; tentative D call: TRBD1 (6 bases). Germline V CDR1 and CDR2: ENHRY, SYGVKD. V lost 6 bases and J 0 bases, leaving 10 bases between the germline ends. The CDR3 length is 14 residues. CDR3 in amino acids: CAIRGALSTDTQYF. CDR3 bases: TGTGCCATCAGGGGGGCTCTTAGCACAGATACGCAGTATTTT.

This chain uses TRBV30 with TRBJ2-1; possible D gene TRBD2, 6 bases. CDR1 is GTSNPN and CDR2 is SVGIG in the germline V gene (reference sequence). The CDR3 runs to 15 residues. Between the trimmed V and J ends, which lost 7 bases and 0 bases, there was a span of 16 bases. In DNA form, the CDR3 reads TGTGCCTCGCTTACGCGGGGTAACTCCTACAATGAGCAGTTCTTC. Its protein is CASLTRGNSYNEQFF.

This clonotype showed up just a few times. The V and J genes are TRBV6-5 and TRBJ2-3; D could derive from TRBD1 or TRBD2 (5 bases each). This CDR3 has 18 residues. V was clipped by 2 bases and J by 6 bases, with 24 bases between them. CDR1 MNHEY and CDR2 SVGAGI come from the germline V gene. Here the CDR3 DNA reads TGTGCCAGCAGTTACCCAACCGGGGCAGCTATGGTTATGGATACGCAGTATTTT. Its translation: CASSYPTGAAMVMDTQYF.

This clonotype has a handful of counts. The chain has TRBV7-3 and TRBJ1-6; D ambiguous. Trimming took 2 bases from V and 10 from J, leaving 9 bases between them. Germline values: CDR1 SGHTA, CDR2 FQGTGA. The CDR3 is 13 amino acids. The CDR3 loop is CASSLDKASPLHF. In DNA form, the CDR3 reads TGTGCCAGCAGCTTAGATAAGGCGTCACCCCTCCACTTT.